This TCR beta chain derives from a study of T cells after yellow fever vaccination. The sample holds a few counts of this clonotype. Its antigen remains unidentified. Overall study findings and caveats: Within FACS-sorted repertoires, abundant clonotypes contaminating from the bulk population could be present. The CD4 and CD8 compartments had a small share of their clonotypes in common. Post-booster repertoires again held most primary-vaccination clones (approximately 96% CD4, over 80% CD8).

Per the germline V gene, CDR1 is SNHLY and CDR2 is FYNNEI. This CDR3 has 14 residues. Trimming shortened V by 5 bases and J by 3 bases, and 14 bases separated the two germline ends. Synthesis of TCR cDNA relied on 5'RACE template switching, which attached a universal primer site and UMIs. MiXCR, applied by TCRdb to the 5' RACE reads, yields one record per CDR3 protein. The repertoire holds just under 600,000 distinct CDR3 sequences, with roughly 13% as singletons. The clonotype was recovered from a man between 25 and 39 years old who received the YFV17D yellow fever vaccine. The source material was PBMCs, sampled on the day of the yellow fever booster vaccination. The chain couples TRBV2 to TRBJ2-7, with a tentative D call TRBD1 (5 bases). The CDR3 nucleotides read TGTGCCAGCAGTTTGGGTAGGGGTGGCTACGAGCAGTACTTC. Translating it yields CASSLGRGGYEQYF.